The sequence of this T cell receptor (beta chain) was determined in a study of long-term antiretroviral therapy in people with HIV. This clone was seen a handful of times. Its antigen is unidentified. Study observations and caveats: HIV repertoires had narrower CDR3 length ranges than controls.

The ends lost 5 bases at V and 2 bases at J; junction bases unmatched: 8. Germline CDR1 and CDR2: PRHDT and FYEKMQ (reference sequence). This CDR3 comprises 15 residues. At survey level, the immunoSEQ assay was run in its v3.0 version. Sequenced by immunoSEQ multiplex PCR; TCRdb stores in-frame clones only, minus some. Of 20,000 to 25,000 clones listed, more than 65% were seen once; the top ten hold 7.5% to 10%. Participants with HIV, all of them, were treated in the United States. Every specimen provided about 1-10 million cryopreserved PBMC before DNA extraction took place. The receptor was derived from a man aged 50-59 years with HIV. Sequenced material: unsorted PBMCs, taken at the start of antiretroviral therapy. V gene TRBV13 combines with J gene TRBJ2-7; TRBD1 matches at 8 bases. The CDR3 is CASSPGQGFAYEQYF. For the CDR3, the DNA is TGTGCCAGCAGCCCCGGACAGGGTTTTGCCTACGAGCAGTACTTC.